The 21 T cell receptor beta chains listed next were all sequenced from one sample in a study of beta chain features in type 1 diabetes. Study-wide results and limits: When Type 1 diabetes patients were examined, their TCRB CDR3s proved moderately but significantly shorter in all four CD4+ subsets.

The investigators reverse transcribed all of the isolated RNA, so they sequenced expressed TCRB transcripts. Assay used: immunoSEQ multiplex PCR; TCRdb lists only in-frame clones, some missing. The sample comprises over 90,000 clones, 25% to 35% of which are singletons, and under 0.55% rests with the top ten. These receptors lack a known antigen. Material: central memory CD4+ T cells from blood. These receptors originate from a young woman with type 1 diabetes.

The gene calls are TRBV7-3 and TRBJ2-3; TRBD2 matches 7 bases. Losses at the gene ends were 1 base for V and 3 bases for J; bases not matched to a gene: 4. CDR3 length: 15 amino acids. CDR1 SGHTA and CDR2 FQGTGA come from the germline V gene. The CDR3 sequence is CASSLMAGVTDTQYF. In nucleotides, the CDR3 is TGTGCCAGCAGCTTAATGGCGGGGGTAACAGATACGCAGTATTTT. Complete variable domain (other parts from reference TRBV7-3 and TRBJ2-3): GAGVSQTPSNKVTEKGKYVELRCDPISGHTALYWYRQSLGQGPEFLIYFQGTGAADDSGLPNDRFFAVRPEGSVSTLKIQRTERGDSAVYLCASSLMAGVTDTQYFGPGTRLTVL.

This clone has more than one count but fewer than ten. The chain combines TRBV18 with TRBJ2-1; D is unresolved. Per the germline V gene, CDR1 is KGHSH and CDR2 is LQKENI. The V end lost 3 bases, the J end lost 9 bases, and 12 bases lay between the germline ends. The CDR3 is made up of 13 amino acids. DNA for the CDR3: TGTGCCAGCTCACCCGGTGAGGAAATTGAGCAGTTCTTC. Its protein product is CASSPGEEIEQFF.

This clone was detected only a few times. The rearrangement uses TRBV9 and TRBJ2-1; D gene ambiguous. The germline gives CDR1 SGDLS, CDR2 YYNGEE. This CDR3 spans 11 amino acids. The V end was cut by 2 bases, the J end by 5 bases, with 2 bases between. The CDR3 DNA follows: TGTGCCAGCAGCGTTAACAATGAGCAGTTCTTC. Translated: CASSVNNEQFF.

The chain couples TRBV5-1 to TRBJ1-5, with D perhaps matching TRBD1 (5 bases). There are 14 residues in the CDR3. Looked up from germline, CDR1 is SGHRS and CDR2 is YFSETQ. V lost 7 bases and J lost 7, with 18 bases in between. The CDR3 DNA reads TGCGCCAGCTCTCCGGAGGGGAATGGGCAGCCCCAGCATTTT. Protein: CASSPEGNGQPQHF. The full variable domain, in which reference TRBV5-1 and TRBJ1-5 provide the parts outside the CDR3, is KAGVTQTPRYLIKTRGQQVTLSCSPISGHRSVSWYQQTPGQGLQFLFEYFSETQRNKGNFPGRFSGRQFSNSRSEMNVSTLELGDSALYLCASSPEGNGQPQHFGDGTRLSIL.

The chain has TRBV19 and TRBJ2-1; 11 nucleotides align to TRBD2. The CDR3 loop spans 14 amino acids. V was pared by 8 bases and J by 9 bases, with 9 bases of the junction left unmatched. From germline, CDR1 is LNHDA and CDR2 SQIVND (reference sequence). The CDR3 is CASSQLAGVTEQFF. In nucleotides, the CDR3 is TGTGCCAGTTCTCAACTAGCGGGAGTTACTGAGCAGTTCTTC.

The rearrangement links TRBV27 to TRBJ1-2, with TRBD1 matching over 7 bases. Germline-derived CDR1 and CDR2 are MNHEY and SMNVEV (reference sequence). With V trimmed by 6 bases and J by 4 bases, 5 bases remained unmatched. This CDR3 is built from 13 residues. The CDR3 DNA follows: TGTGCCAGCAGATCCACAGGGGTCTATGGCTACACCTTC. This codes for CASRSTGVYGYTF.

The chain employs TRBV25-1 and TRBJ2-2; no firm D call. CDR3 length: 15 residues. The germline V and J ends were trimmed by 3 bases and 1 base, with 9 bases remaining between them. Germline CDR1 reads MGHDK; CDR2 reads SYGVNS. The CDR3 coding sequence is TGTGCCAGCAGTGACTGGGCAGAGAACACCGGGGAGCTGTTTTTT. This translates into CASSDWAENTGELFF.

This clone was seen once. The rearrangement links TRBV19 to TRBJ1-3; D is unresolved. V was clipped by 6 bases and J by 0 bases, with 15 bases between them. CDR3 size: 16 residues. CDR1 and CDR2 from the germline V gene are LNHDA and SQIVND (reference sequence). CDR3 sequence reads: CASSPIGESSGNTIYF. The CDR3 DNA follows: TGTGCCAGTAGCCCCATTGGGGAGAGCTCTGGAAACACCATATATTTT.

The chain carries TRBV4-2 and TRBJ2-5, with no clear D. The V gene lost 1 base and the J gene lost 1 base, with 7 bases spanning the gap. Germline CDR1 reads LGHNA; CDR2 reads YNFKEQ. The CDR3 spans 14 residues. CDR3 in amino acids: CASSQGSGQETQYF. The CDR3 DNA reads TGTGCCAGCAGCCAAGGATCAGGCCAAGAGACCCAGTACTTC.

This clone was detected a few times. This chain links TRBV6-5 with TRBJ2-1; TRBD1 might be the D (5 bases). Germline V lookup: CDR1 MNHEY, CDR2 SVGAGI. V lost 8 bases and J 8 bases, leaving 7 bases between the germline ends. The length of the CDR3 is 10 residues. CDR3 residues: CASARDEQFF. CDR3 DNA: TGTGCCAGCGCCAGGGATGAGCAGTTCTTC.

The CDR3 bases are TGTGCCAGCCACCGGACAGACAATCAGCCCCAGCATTTT. Its protein product is CASHRTDNQPQHF. This chain links TRBV2 with TRBJ1-5; possibly TRBD1 for D (6 bases). Germline-derived CDR1 and CDR2 are SNHLY and FYNNEI. The CDR3 covers 13 residues. V lost 8 bases to trimming and J lost 3 bases, with 11 bases between them.

This clone has just a few counts. This chain joins TRBV14 and TRBJ2-1, with D perhaps TRBD2 (6 bases). The CDR3 sequence is 12 residues long. CDR1 and CDR2 (germline): SGHDN, FVKESK. V gave up 8 bases and J gave up 3 bases, with 8 bases separating them. CDR3 sequence reads: CASGGIYNEQFF. CDR3 sequence (DNA): TGTGCCAGCGGCGGGATCTACAATGAGCAGTTCTTC.

This chain links TRBV7-2 with TRBJ2-1; 8 bases match TRBD2. The CDR3 is 14 amino acids. Germline V gene data show CDR1 as SGHTA and CDR2 as FQGNSA. Losses at the gene ends were 5 bases for V and 6 bases for J; bases not matched to a gene: 6. The CDR3 sequence is CASSPAGTSNEQFF. CDR3 DNA sequence: TGTGCCAGCAGCCCGGCCGGGACTAGCAATGAGCAGTTCTTC.

This clone showed up just a few times. The chain joins TRBV2 to TRBJ2-2; 7 nucleotides agree with TRBD2. The CDR3 spans 14 residues. V shed 10 bases, J shed 5 bases, and the junction held 10 bases outside the gene matches. Germline loops: CDR1 SNHLY, CDR2 FYNNEI. The CDR3 DNA reads TGTGCCACCAGCGGGGAGCCCGAAACCGGGGAGCTGTTTTTT. Its translation is CATSGEPETGELFF.

This clone was observed a few times. CDR3 region: CASSTPGQGTNTEAFF. The CDR3 DNA reads as TGTGCCAGCAGTACGCCGGGACAGGGGACGAACACTGAAGCTTTCTTT. The chain couples TRBV28 to TRBJ1-1; TRBD1 agrees at 10 bases. This CDR3 spans 16 amino acids. V lost 5 bases to trimming and J lost 1 base; unmatched junction nucleotides: 7. The germline CDR1 and CDR2 sequences are MDHEN and SYDVKM.

The J gene is TRBJ2-1, the V gene TRBV18; the match to TRBD2 covers 7 bases. The CDR3 runs to 15 residues. Germline V gene sequence: CDR1 KGHSH, CDR2 LQKENI. V shed 6 bases and J 8 bases; nucleotides not matched to a gene: 13. The CDR3 DNA is TGTGCCAGCTCTGAGCGGGGAGGTGGGTTCGATGAGCAGTTCTTC. It yields the protein CASSERGGGFDEQFF.

CDR3 nucleotides: TGTGCCAGCAGGACAGGGGGATATGGCTACACCTTC. Translated, it gives CASRTGGYGYTF. The chain joins TRBV2 to TRBJ1-2; TRBD1 matches 9 bases. This CDR3 region has 12 residues. J was trimmed by 5 bases and V by 6 bases; bases with no gene match: 1. The germline V gene has CDR1 SNHLY and CDR2 FYNNEI.

The rearrangement links TRBV7-2 to TRBJ2-1; D remains ambiguous. Germline V lookup: CDR1 SGHTA, CDR2 FQGNSA. V shed 0 bases and J shed 11 bases, with 8 bases lying between them. The CDR3 runs to 12 residues. The CDR3 nucleotides are TGTGCCAGCAGCTTAGCGCCTGAGAAGCAGTTCTTC. This sequence encodes CASSLAPEKQFF.

The chain carries TRBV4-1 and TRBJ2-1, with 7 bases matching TRBD2. Looked up from germline, CDR1 is MGHRA and CDR2 is YSYEKL. The CDR3 is made up of 14 amino acids. V lost 4 bases to trimming and J lost 5 bases; unmatched junction nucleotides: 5. The chain's CDR3 is CASSRTGGNNEQFF. The CDR3 bases are TGCGCCAGCAGCCGTACCGGGGGGAACAATGAGCAGTTCTTC.

The rearrangement joins TRBV13 to TRBJ2-3; 7 bases agree with TRBD2. J lost 1 base, V lost 5 bases, and 9 bases had no gene match. CDR1 PRHDT and CDR2 FYEKMQ come from the germline V gene (reference sequence). This CDR3 contains 16 residues. The CDR3 sequence: CASSPPGGVGTDTQYF. CDR3 nucleotide sequence: TGTGCCAGCAGCCCACCGGGGGGTGTGGGCACAGATACGCAGTATTTT.

This clone has only a few counts. The chain joins TRBV15 to TRBJ2-1; no reliable D call. There are 16 residues in the CDR3. The germline CDR1 and CDR2 sequences are LNHNV and YYDKDF (reference sequence). Trimming shortened V by 2 bases and J by 8 bases, and 19 bases separated the two germline ends. The CDR3 loop reads CATSRPPQIAAYEQFF. CDR3 DNA: TGTGCCACCAGCAGACCACCCCAGATTGCGGCATATGAGCAGTTCTTC.